A selection of T cell receptor beta chains follows, all from one sample in a study of T cell responses to AZD1222 COVID-19 vaccine. Produced via immunoSEQ multiplex PCR; TCRdb's table is partial and in-frame only. The data contain about 130,000 clones, about 94% of them seen just once; the ten biggest clones take up about 0.91%. The material was peripheral blood, obtained on day 0 of AZD1222 vaccination. The receptors were sampled from an adult in good health. The conserved cysteine and the conserved F or W are not part of the CDR3 here. Fields, in order: V gene, J gene, CDR3 protein.

V: TRBV7-8
J: TRBJ1-5
CDR3: ASSFANQPQH

V: TRBV6-5
J: TRBJ1-2
CDR3: ASRTGLNPNYGYT

V: TRBV5-4
J: TRBJ2-5
CDR3: ASSFRAGAMETQY

V: TRBV5-1
J: TRBJ2-2
CDR3: ASSLASGSVLVGELF

V: TRBV9
J: TRBJ1-1
CDR3: ASSLPTGEQNTEAF

V: TRBV10-1
J: TRBJ1-4
CDR3: ASSESLGGGEKLF

V: TRBV2
J: TRBJ2-5
CDR3: ASSEEGSGGPQETQY

V: TRBV28
J: TRBJ1-6
CDR3: ASSPETYSPHNSPLH

V: TRBV6-1
J: TRBJ1-2
CDR3: ASSEAGQRGYT

V: TRBV2
J: TRBJ1-2
CDR3: ASSERLLHGYT

V: TRBV19
J: TRBJ1-2
CDR3: ASSAGTANYGYT

V: TRBV2
J: TRBJ2-1
CDR3: ATSTGGDEQF

V: TRBV7-3
J: TRBJ1-1
CDR3: ASSSQGATEAF

V: TRBV4-1
J: TRBJ2-5
CDR3: ASSQNIQKETQY

V: TRBV7-6
J: TRBJ1-2
CDR3: AVTEGASYYGYT

V: TRBV7-9
J: TRBJ2-5
CDR3: ASSLSSGGAQETQY

V: TRBV7-8
J: TRBJ1-5
CDR3: ASSPDREDQPQH

V: TRBV6-1
J: TRBJ2-1
CDR3: ASSDRAFWTRNSYNEQF

V: TRBV6-5
J: TRBJ2-7
CDR3: ASSLTGSWYEQY

V: TRBV19
J: TRBJ1-2
CDR3: ASSRTAGTGVFNGYT

V: TRBV7-2
J: TRBJ1-2
CDR3: ASSLRQFFNYGYT

V: TRBV4-1
J: TRBJ1-6
CDR3: ASSQEGWSGMTPLH

V: TRBV6-5
J: TRBJ2-3
CDR3: ASSPDRFTDTQY

V: TRBV9
J: TRBJ1-3
CDR3: ASSQRGYAGNTIY

V: TRBV10-3
J: TRBJ2-7
CDR3: AISERVTDREY

V: TRBV6-5
J: TRBJ2-5
CDR3: ASSYSPWETQY

V: TRBV9
J: TRBJ1-5
CDR3: ASSVGQGTDQPQH